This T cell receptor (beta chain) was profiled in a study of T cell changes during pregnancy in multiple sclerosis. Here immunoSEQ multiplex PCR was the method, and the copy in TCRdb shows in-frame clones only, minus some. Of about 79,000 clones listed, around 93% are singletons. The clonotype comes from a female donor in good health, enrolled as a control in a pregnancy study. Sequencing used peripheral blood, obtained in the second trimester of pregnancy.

For the CDR3, the DNA is TGTGCCAGCAGCCCGGGACAGCCAACAGATACGCAGTATTTT. Its protein product is CASSPGQPTDTQYF. The chain employs TRBV7-9 and TRBJ2-3; 7 nucleotides match TRBD1. The CDR3 has 14 amino acids. The J segment lost 3 bases and the V segment lost 5 bases, leaving 5 bases of the junction unmatched. Looked up from germline, CDR1 is SEHNR and CDR2 is FQNEAQ (reference sequence). The full variable domain, in which reference TRBV7-9 and TRBJ2-3 provide the parts outside the CDR3, is DTGVSQNPRHKITKRGQNVTFRCDPISEHNRLYWYRQTLGQGPEFLTYFQNEAQLEKSRLLSDRFSAERPKGSFSTLEIQRTEQGDSAMYLCASSPGQPTDTQYFGPGTRLTVL.